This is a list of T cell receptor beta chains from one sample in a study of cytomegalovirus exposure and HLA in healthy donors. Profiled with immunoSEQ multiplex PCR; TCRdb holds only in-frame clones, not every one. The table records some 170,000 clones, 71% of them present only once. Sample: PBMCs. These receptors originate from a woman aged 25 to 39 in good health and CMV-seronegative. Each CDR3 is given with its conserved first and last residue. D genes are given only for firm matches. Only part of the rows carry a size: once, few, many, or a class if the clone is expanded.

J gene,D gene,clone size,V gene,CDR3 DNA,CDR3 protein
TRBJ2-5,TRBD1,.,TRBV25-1,TGTGCCAGCAGTTTGGGACAGGGGGTAGAGACCCAGTACTTC,CASSLGQGVETQYF
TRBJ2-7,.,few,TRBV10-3,TGTGCCATCAGCGCGGGGAGCAACGAGCAGTACTTC,CAISAGSNEQYF
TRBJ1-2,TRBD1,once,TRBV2,TGTGCCAGCAGTGAGGGGACAGCTGGCTACACCTTC,CASSEGTAGYTF
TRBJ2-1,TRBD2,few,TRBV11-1,TGTGCCAGCAGCTTACAGCGGGGGTATGAGCAGTTCTTC,CASSLQRGYEQFF
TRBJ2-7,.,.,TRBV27,TGTGCCAGCAGTTACTCACCTCGCGAGCAGTACTTC,CASSYSPREQYF
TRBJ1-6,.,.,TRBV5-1,TGCGCCAGCAGCTTGGCAGGGGCCCGTTATAATTCACCCCTCCACTTT,CASSLAGARYNSPLHF
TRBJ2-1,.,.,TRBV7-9,TGTGCCAGCAGCTTAGTTTCCGGGGTTCGGCATGAGCAGTTCTTC,CASSLVSGVRHEQFF
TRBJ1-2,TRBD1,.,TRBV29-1,TGCAGCGCCTGGACAGGGAACTATGGCTACACCTTC,CSAWTGNYGYTF
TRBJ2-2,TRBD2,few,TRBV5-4,TGTGCCAGCAGCTCTAGTGGGGGGGCCGGGGAGCTGTTTTTT,CASSSSGGAGELFF
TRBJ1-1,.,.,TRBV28,TGTGCCAGCAGTTTATCGGGTGGAACTGAAGCTTTCTTT,CASSLSGGTEAFF
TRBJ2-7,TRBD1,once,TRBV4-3,TGCGCCAGCAGCCAAAGACAGGGGGACGAGCAGTACTTC,CASSQRQGDEQYF
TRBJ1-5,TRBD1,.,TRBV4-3,TGCGCCAGCAGCCCACAGGGGGGGAGCAATCAGCCCCAGCATTTT,CASSPQGGSNQPQHF
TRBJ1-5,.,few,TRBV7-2,TGTGCCAGCAGCCAAAAGACAGGATTCAATCAGCCCCAGCATTTT,CASSQKTGFNQPQHF
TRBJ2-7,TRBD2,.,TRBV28,TGTGCCAGCCCCCCCGAGGCGGGAGAGTCCTCCTACGAGCAGTACTTC,CASPPEAGESSYEQYF
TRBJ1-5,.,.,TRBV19,TGTGCCAGTAACGCTGACACCCGTCCCCAGCATTTT,CASNADTRPQHF
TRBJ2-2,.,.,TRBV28,TGTGCCAGCACCGGCGAGGAGGTGAGGAAGACCGGGGAGCTGTTTTTT,CASTGEEVRKTGELFF
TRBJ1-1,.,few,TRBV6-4,TGTGCCAGCAGTGTTGGCGGACTTAGCACTGAAGCTTTCTTT,CASSVGGLSTEAFF
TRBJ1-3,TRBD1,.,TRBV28,TGTGCCAGCAGGGGGACAGGGCTGACTGGAAACACCATATATTTT,CASRGTGLTGNTIYF
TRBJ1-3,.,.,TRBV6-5,TGTGCCAGCAGTTACGAGGGTTCAAATCTTAACACCATATATTTT,CASSYEGSNLNTIYF
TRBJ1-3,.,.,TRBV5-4,TGTGCCAGCAGCCTCAAAAGCGGACTGTCCGGAAACACCATATATTTT,CASSLKSGLSGNTIYF
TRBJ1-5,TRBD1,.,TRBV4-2,TGTGCCAGCAGCCAGGAACCGGGACAGGGGGTTCAGCCCCAGCATTTT,CASSQEPGQGVQPQHF
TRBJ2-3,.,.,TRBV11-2,TGTGCCAGCAGCTTAGTTAGGGGTAAAGATACGCAGTATTTT,CASSLVRGKDTQYF
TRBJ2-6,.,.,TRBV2,TGTGCCAGCAGAAAACAGCTCTCTGGGGCCAACGTCCTGACTTTC,CASRKQLSGANVLTF
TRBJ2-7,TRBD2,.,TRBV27,TGTGCCTCCTTACCGGGGGGATTGGTAGGCGAGCAGTACTTC,CASLPGGLVGEQYF
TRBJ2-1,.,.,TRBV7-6,TGTGCCAGCAGCCAGGACTCATACTCCTACAATGAGCAGTTCTTC,CASSQDSYSYNEQFF
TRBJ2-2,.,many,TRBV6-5,TGTGCCAGCAGAAAGGGACACGGAACCGGGGAGCTGTTTTTT,CASRKGHGTGELFF
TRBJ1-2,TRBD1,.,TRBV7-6,TGTGCCAGCAGCTTGAACCGTCCCCCGACAGGGATGAACTATGGCTACACCTTC,CASSLNRPPTGMNYGYTF
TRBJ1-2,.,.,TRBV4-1,TGCGCCAGCAGCCAAGATACTTCAGGGGTGAGCGGCTACACCTTC,CASSQDTSGVSGYTF
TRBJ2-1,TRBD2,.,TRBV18,TGTGCCAGCTCACCAGGGGGGGACGAGCAGTTCTTC,CASSPGGDEQFF
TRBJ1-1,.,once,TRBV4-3,TGCGCCAGCAGCCAAGTACTAGGCAGGAGAAACACTGAAGCTTTCTTT,CASSQVLGRRNTEAFF
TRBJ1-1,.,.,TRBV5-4,TGTGCCAGCAGCTCCGTTATGAACACTGAAGCTTTCTTT,CASSSVMNTEAFF
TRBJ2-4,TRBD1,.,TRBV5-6,TGTGCCAGCAGCTCGCAGTCTAGGGACAGGGGCATTCAGTACTTC,CASSSQSRDRGIQYF
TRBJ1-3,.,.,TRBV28,TGTGCCAGCAGTCAGGGCGACAGGTACTCTGGAAACACCATATATTTT,CASSQGDRYSGNTIYF
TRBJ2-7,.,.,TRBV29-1,TGCAGCGTTGGGTTCGTGCAGAATCCCTACGAGCAGTACTTC,CSVGFVQNPYEQYF